This is a list of T cell receptor beta chains from one sample in a study of blood T cells in healthy people across ages. TCRdb reprocessed the 5' RACE reads via MiXCR and lists one record per CDR3 protein. The table lists over 1,200,000 distinct CDR3 sequences, approximately 60% of them singletons. The specimen was blood. These receptors originate from a man between 18 and 35 years old in good health. CDR3s include the opening cysteine and the closing phenylalanine or tryptophan. The D gene is left open where the match is weak. Expanded clones get a size class; other rows say once, few or many, or leave the size out.

NA,NA,TRBV6-2/TRBV6-3,TRBJ2-3,TGTGCCAGCAGCACAACGCCGGATACGCAGTATTTT,CASSTTPDTQYF
NA,NA,TRBV10-1,TRBJ2-3,TGCGCCAGCAGTGAGTCGTCAGCGCAGTATTTT,CASSESSAQYF
few,TRBD2,TRBV3-1,TRBJ2-1,TGTGCCAGCAGTTACGGGACTAGCGGGAGGACGGGGAATGAGCAGTTCTTC,CASSYGTSGRTGNEQFF
few,NA,TRBV4-1,TRBJ1-2,TGCGCCAGCAGCCAAGTCCGATCGGCGGGCTACACCTTC,CASSQVRSAGYTF
NA,NA,TRBV5-1,TRBJ1-1,TGCGCCAGCAGCTTGGCTCCGGAGGGCACTGAAGCTTTCTTT,CASSLAPEGTEAFF
NA,TRBD1,TRBV5-1,TRBJ1-2,TGCGCCAGCAGCGGGGGGACAGCCGGGATTGGCTACACCTTC,CASSGGTAGIGYTF
NA,NA,TRBV5-6,TRBJ2-4,TGTGCCAGCAGCAAGACTATTCGGGACCCTAGGTACACCAACATTCAGTACTTC,CASSKTIRDPRYTNIQYF
few,NA,TRBV25-1,TRBJ1-6,TGTGCCAGCACGCTGGGAGATTCACCCCTCCACTTT,CASTLGDSPLHF
few,NA,TRBV20-1,TRBJ2-1,TGCAGCGCCTCGGATGAGCAGTTCTTC,CSASDEQFF
NA,TRBD2,TRBV7-2,TRBJ2-1,TGTGCCAGCAGCTATTCTGGCGGGGGGGCCTCCTACAATGAGCAGTTCTTC,CASSYSGGGASYNEQFF
NA,TRBD2,TRBV20-1,TRBJ2-1,TGCAGTGCTCCAGAGGTGGGCGGGAGTGACAATGAGCAGTTCTTC,CSAPEVGGSDNEQFF
NA,NA,TRBV4-1,TRBJ2-6,TGCGCCAGCAGCGGCAGGGGTTCTGGGGCCAACGTCCTGACTTTC,CASSGRGSGANVLTF
few,NA,TRBV7-2,TRBJ1-1,TGTGCCAGCAGCCATTGGGTCGGGGGCAATGAAGCTTTCTTT,CASSHWVGGNEAFF
NA,NA,TRBV7-2,TRBJ2-2,TGTGCCAGCAGCAAGGGGACCGGGGAGCTGTTTTTT,CASSKGTGELFF
NA,TRBD1,TRBV20-1,TRBJ2-1,TGCAGTGCCGAGAGACAGGGGGCCATCAATGAGCAGTTCTTC,CSAERQGAINEQFF
NA,NA,TRBV28,TRBJ2-3,TGTGCCAGCAGCCCCGAGTGGGGGATGAGCACAGATACGCAGTATTTT,CASSPEWGMSTDTQYF
few,TRBD2,TRBV29-1,TRBJ2-4,TGCAGCGTTCTGGGAGGGCCTTACATTCAGTACTTC,CSVLGGPYIQYF
NA,TRBD2,TRBV5-1,TRBJ2-1,TGCGCCAGCAGGGGACTAGCGGGAGTCTATGAGCAGTTCTTC,CASRGLAGVYEQFF
few,NA,TRBV5-1,TRBJ2-3,TGCGCCAGCAGCTTGCTGGGACAATCGCACACAGATACGCAGTATTTT,CASSLLGQSHTDTQYF
NA,TRBD2,TRBV20-1,TRBJ2-7,TGCAGTGCTAATAGCGGGGCCTCCTACGAGCAGTACTTC,CSANSGASYEQYF
few,NA,TRBV20-1,TRBJ2-3,TGCAGTGCTAAATCTTTAAGGGGACACACAGATACGCAGTATTTT,CSAKSLRGHTDTQYF
NA,TRBD1,TRBV4-2,TRBJ2-5,TGTGCCAGCAGCCTTACACCGGGACAGGGCGGGGAGACCCAGTACTTC,CASSLTPGQGGETQYF
NA,TRBD1,TRBV10-1,TRBJ1-1,TGCGCCACCGCGAGGGACAGCGGGGCTGAAGCTTTCTTT,CATARDSGAEAFF